This T cell receptor (beta chain) was observed in a study of T cell responses to AZD1222 COVID-19 vaccine. Points from the study as a whole: Only 5 or 6 AZD1222 recipients were seropositive at baseline. At 160-218 and 743-854, vaccine-associated CD4 TCRs were dominant, and they spanned spike. Clonal diversity may have been underestimated in mostly white British donors.

In its sample, this clone was seen once. Its antigen remains unidentified. The CDR3 contains 14 residues. V lost 6 bases to trimming and J lost 7 bases, with 16 bases between them. Germline V lookup: CDR1 KGHSH, CDR2 LQKENI. Clones were read by immunoSEQ multiplex PCR, and TCRdb kept only the in-frame ones, dropping some. The sample records approximately 130,000 clones, under 95% being singletons. Sequencing used peripheral blood, obtained on day 0 of AZD1222 vaccination. The gene calls are TRBV18 and TRBJ2-1; D might be TRBD2 (5 bases). This receptor was identified in an adult in good health. The CDR3 loop reads CASSPGLVGNEQFF. The CDR3 DNA reads TGTGCCAGCTCCCCCGGACTGGTTGGGAATGAGCAGTTCTTC.